The T cell receptor beta chain described here comes from a study of T cells expressing NK-cell markers (dated by TCRdb to the early 2020s). Regarding the research as a whole: Three sorted T-cell subsets (CD3+CD56+NKG2C+, CD3+CD56+NKG2C- and CD3+CD56-NKG2C+) from fewer than 10 donors had their TCR beta-chain repertoires profiled. The eight sequenced donors were randomly selected healthy volunteers, three men and five women. Libraries were sequenced as 2 x 150 bp reads on Illumina HiSeq 2000/2500, MiSeq or NextSeq. Among the eight sequenced donors, seven were HCMV-seropositive and one was HCMV-seronegative. Overall study outcomes, separate from this receptor: Those dominant clonotypes were again the most abundant among CD3+CD56-NKG2C+ cells in a few donors, at roughly 25-65%. In several donors, the dominant CD3+CD56+NKG2C+ clonotypes were among the top 10 CD8+ clonotypes and accounted for about 1.0-7.5% of CD8+ T cells. It remained unclear whether the expanded NKG2C-expressing T cell clones were specific for HCMV antigens.

A remark on this clonotype: What this receptor recognizes is not known.

There are 12 amino acids in the CDR3, from cysteine to phenylalanine inclusive. No DNA has been recorded. According to the germline V gene, CDR1 reads SQVTM and CDR2 reads ANQGSEA. This sample was sequenced with an Illumina HiSeq 2000. TCR beta cDNA libraries were made by 5'RACE template switching that added a universal primer site and unique molecular identifiers. cDNA synthesis was primed from the TCR beta constant segment and was followed by two successive PCR amplification steps. The study's own analysis went as follows. MIGEC was used to demultiplex reads and group reads by UMI, and MiTCR was used to assemble and quantify clonotypes. Only TCR cDNA sequences supported by at least two reads were kept to exclude erroneous sequences. The tcR package was used for downstream repertoire analysis, and clonotypes were matched between fractions using CDR3 nucleotide sequence together with V segment. VDJmatch was used to annotate antigen specificity against VDJdb, with one amino acid substitution in CDR3 allowed. Each entry corresponds to one CDR3 protein sequence from reads that TCRdb reprocessed, and DNA is not given. These V and J calls are TCRdb output, not the study's own analysis. This specimen's table enumerates hundreds of thousands of distinct CDR3 sequences. The ten most abundant clones make up about 5.2% of the sample.

A commercial ELISA kit detecting HCMV-specific IgG in serum was used to determine HCMV serostatus. Peripheral blood mononuclear cells were isolated from blood by Ficoll density gradient centrifugation. This chain joins TRBV29-1 to TRBJ2-3. The receptor was derived from a man aged 18 to 69 in good health. Sample: blood T cells: a sorted CD56 or NKG2C T cell subset, CD4+ or CD8+ T cells, or bulk PBMC T cells (not recorded which). The CDR3 amino acid sequence is: CSVLTRTDTQYF.